This TCR beta chain appears in the sequencing data of a study of cytomegalovirus exposure and HLA in healthy donors. Findings and caveats of the study: Whilst most TCR sequences proved rare, a subset of public TCRs occurred across many donors. Likely technical artifact: a cluster of highly shared sequence variants. In vitro testing confirmed a few CMV-associated chains as specific for CMV antigens.

Whereas donors were nominally healthy upon sampling, unrecorded immune exposures were probable. Of note for this clone: Antigen specificity is unknown.

The PCR was carried out with 60 Vbeta primers and 13 Jbeta primers. The data were produced by immunoSEQ multiplex PCR, yet TCRdb's version contains in-frame clones alone and is incomplete. The sample contains fewer than 90,000 clones, around 80% of which appear only once. Looked up from germline, CDR1 is SGHDT and CDR2 is YYEEEE. The length of the CDR3 is 13 residues. Between the trimmed V and J ends, which lost 2 bases and 9 bases, there was a span of 15 bases. The V call is TRBV5-6, the J call TRBJ2-7, with D perhaps matching TRBD1 (6 bases). The sequenced sample was PBMCs. This TCR was sampled from a male donor in good health and CMV-seropositive. CDR3 sequence (DNA): TGTGCCAGCAGCTTCCGGGACACCGATGGGCAGTACTTC. This gives the protein CASSFRDTDGQYF.